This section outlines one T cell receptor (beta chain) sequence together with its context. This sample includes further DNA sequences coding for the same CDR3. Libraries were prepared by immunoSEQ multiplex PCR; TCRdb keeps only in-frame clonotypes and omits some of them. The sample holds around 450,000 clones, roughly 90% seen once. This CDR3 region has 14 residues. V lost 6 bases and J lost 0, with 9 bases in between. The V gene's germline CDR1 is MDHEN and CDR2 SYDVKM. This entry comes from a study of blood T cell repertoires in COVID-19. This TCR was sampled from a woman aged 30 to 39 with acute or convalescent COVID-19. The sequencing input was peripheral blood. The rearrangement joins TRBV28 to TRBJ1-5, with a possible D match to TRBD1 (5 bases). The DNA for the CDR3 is TGTGCCAGCAGAGTGGGGGGTAGCAATCAGCCCCAGCATTTT. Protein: CASRVGGSNQPQHF.